This TCR beta chain was identified during a study of T cells in Graves' hyperthyroidism and ophthalmopathy. Comment on this clonotype: One end of the junction does not line up with germline, which may come from a read error.

The germline CDR1 and CDR2 sequences are SGHTA and FQGTGA. This CDR3 is 13 amino acids long. Regions amplified from RNA transcripts were the TCR beta CDR3 regions. During a first-round RT-PCR of the TCR CDR3, the HTBI primer set was used. MiXCR, run by TCRdb on the multiplex PCR reads, gives a single entry per CDR3 protein. The sample includes more than 50,000 distinct CDR3 sequences, around 50% of them seen just once. The chain is built from TRBV7-3 and TRBJ1-1; no firm D call. This sequence was found in a woman aged 55 to 70 with Graves' ophthalmopathy. Sequencing used blood. This chain's CDR3 is CAGSFAVNAEAFF. The CDR3 DNA is TGTGCCGGCAGCTTCGCAGTGAACGCTGAAGCTTTCTTT.